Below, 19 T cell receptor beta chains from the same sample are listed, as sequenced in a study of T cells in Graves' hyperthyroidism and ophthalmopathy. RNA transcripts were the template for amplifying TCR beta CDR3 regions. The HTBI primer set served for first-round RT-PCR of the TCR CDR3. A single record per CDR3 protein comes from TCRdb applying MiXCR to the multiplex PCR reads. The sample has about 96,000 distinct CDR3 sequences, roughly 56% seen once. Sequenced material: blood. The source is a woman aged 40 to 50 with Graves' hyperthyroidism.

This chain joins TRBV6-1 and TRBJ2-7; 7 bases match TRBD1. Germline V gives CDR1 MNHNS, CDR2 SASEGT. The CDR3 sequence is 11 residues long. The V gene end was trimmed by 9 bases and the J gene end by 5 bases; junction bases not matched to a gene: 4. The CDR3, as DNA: TGTGCCAGTAGACAGGGCGACGAGCAGTACTTC. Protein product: CASRQGDEQYF.

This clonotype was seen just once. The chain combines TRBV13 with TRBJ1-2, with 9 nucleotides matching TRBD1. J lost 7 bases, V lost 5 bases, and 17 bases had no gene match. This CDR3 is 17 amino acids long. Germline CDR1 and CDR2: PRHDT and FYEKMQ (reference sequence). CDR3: CASSRGTGYAGRGGYTF. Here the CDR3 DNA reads TGTGCCAGCAGCCGCGGGACAGGGTATGCAGGGCGTGGTGGCTACACCTTC.

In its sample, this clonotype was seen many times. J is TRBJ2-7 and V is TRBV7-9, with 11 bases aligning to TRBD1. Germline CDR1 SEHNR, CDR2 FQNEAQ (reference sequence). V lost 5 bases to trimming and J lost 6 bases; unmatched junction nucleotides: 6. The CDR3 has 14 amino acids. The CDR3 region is CASSVGQGVGEQYF. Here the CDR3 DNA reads TGTGCCAGCAGCGTGGGACAGGGGGTCGGCGAGCAGTACTTC.

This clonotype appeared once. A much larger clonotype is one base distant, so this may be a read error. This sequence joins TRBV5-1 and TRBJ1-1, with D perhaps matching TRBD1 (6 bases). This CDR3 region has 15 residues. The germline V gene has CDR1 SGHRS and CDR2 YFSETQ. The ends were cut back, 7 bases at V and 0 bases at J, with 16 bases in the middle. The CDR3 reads CASGGSGTLNTEAFF. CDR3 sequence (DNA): TGCGCCAGCGGAGGCTCCGGGACACTGAACACTGAAGCTTTCTTT.

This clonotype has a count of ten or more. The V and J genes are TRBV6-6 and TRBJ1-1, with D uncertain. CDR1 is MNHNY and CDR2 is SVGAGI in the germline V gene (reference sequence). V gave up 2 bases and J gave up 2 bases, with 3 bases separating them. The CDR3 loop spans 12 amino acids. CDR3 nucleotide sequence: TGTGCCAGCAGTTACCCCAACACTGAAGCTTTCTTT. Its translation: CASSYPNTEAFF.

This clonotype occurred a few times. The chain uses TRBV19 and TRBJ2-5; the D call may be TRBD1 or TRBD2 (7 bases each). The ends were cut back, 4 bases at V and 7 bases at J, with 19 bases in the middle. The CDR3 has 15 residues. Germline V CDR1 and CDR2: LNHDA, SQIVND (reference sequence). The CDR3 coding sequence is TGTGCCAGTAGTAGAGCCGGGACAGCTAGCGGGACCCAGTACTTC. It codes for CASSRAGTASGTQYF.

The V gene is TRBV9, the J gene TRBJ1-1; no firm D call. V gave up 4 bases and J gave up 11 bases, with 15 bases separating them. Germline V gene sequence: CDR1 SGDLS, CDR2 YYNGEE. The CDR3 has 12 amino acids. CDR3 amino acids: CASSPTGRKAFF. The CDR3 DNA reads TGTGCCAGCAGCCCGACGGGGAGAAAGGCTTTCTTT.

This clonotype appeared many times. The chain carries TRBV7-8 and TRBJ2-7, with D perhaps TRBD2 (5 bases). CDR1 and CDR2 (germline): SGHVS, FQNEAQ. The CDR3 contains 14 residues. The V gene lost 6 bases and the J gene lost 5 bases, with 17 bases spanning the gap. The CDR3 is CASRSRASPDEQYF. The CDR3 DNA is TGTGCCAGCAGATCTCGGGCTAGCCCTGACGAGCAGTACTTC. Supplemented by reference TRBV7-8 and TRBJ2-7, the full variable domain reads GAGVSQSPRYKVAKRGQDVALRCDPISGHVSLFWYQQALGQGPEFLTYFQNEAQLDKSGLPSDRFFAERPEGSVSTLKIQRTQQEDSAVYLCASRSRASPDEQYFGPGTRLTVT.

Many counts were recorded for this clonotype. The CDR3 DNA follows: TGTGCCAGCAGCGGGGGATCCAACACTGAAGCTTTCTTT. This translates into CASSGGSNTEAFF. V usage is TRBV6-5 and J usage is TRBJ1-1, with a possible D match to TRBD1 (5 bases). The CDR3 covers 13 residues. Trimming took off 6 bases at V and 2 bases at J, with 10 bases between the two ends. CDR1 is MNHEY, CDR2 SVGAGI, per germline.

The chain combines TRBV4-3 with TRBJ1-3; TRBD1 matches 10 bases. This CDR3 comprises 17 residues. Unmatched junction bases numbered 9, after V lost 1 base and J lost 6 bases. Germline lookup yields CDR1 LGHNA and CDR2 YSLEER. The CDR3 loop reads CASSQGQGATGLNTIYF. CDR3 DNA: TGCGCCAGCAGCCAAGGACAGGGGGCGACTGGCTTAAACACCATATATTTT.

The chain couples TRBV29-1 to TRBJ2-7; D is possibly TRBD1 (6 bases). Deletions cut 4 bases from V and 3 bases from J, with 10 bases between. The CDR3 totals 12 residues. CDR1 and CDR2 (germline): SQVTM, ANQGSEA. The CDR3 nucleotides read TGCAGCGTTGTGACAGGTCTCTACGAGCAGTACTTC. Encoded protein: CSVVTGLYEQYF.

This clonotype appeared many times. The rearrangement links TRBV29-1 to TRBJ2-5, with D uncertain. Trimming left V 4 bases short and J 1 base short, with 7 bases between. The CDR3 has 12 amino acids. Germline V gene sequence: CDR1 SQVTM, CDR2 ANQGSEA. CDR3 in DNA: TGCAGCGTTGTCCATGGCCAAGAGACCCAGTACTTC. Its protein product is CSVVHGQETQYF.

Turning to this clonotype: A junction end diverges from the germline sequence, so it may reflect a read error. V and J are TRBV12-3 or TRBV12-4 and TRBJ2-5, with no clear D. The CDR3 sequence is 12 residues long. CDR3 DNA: TGTGCCAGCAGCTTTATCCAAAAGACCCAGAACTTC. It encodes CASSFIQKTQNF.

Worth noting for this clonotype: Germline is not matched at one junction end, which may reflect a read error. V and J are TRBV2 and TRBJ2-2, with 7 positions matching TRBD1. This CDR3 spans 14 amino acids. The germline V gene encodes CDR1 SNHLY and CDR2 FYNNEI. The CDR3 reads CASQTGSNTGELSW. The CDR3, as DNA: TGTGCCAGCCAGACAGGGTCGAACACCGGGGAGCTGTCTTGG.

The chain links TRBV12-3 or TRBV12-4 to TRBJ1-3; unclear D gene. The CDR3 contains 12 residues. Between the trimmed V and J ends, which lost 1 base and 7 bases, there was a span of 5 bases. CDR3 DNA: TGTGCCAGCAGTTTAGGGACGAACACCATATATTTT. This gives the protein CASSLGTNTIYF.

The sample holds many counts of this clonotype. The DNA of the CDR3 is TGTGCCAGCAGCCAATTTTTGAACACTGAAGCTTTCTTT. Translating it yields CASSQFLNTEAFF. The V call is TRBV7-2, the J call TRBJ1-1; unclear D gene. V gave up 5 bases and J gave up 0 bases, with 7 bases separating them. The CDR3 is 13 residues long. The germline gives CDR1 SGHTA, CDR2 FQGNSA.

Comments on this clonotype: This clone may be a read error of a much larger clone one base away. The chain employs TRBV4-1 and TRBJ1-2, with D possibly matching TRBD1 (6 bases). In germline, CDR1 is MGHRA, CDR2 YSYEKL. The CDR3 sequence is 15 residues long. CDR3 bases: TGCGCCAGCGGCCAAGTTCGACAGGCCCACTATGGCTACACCTTC. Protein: CASGQVRQAHYGYTF.

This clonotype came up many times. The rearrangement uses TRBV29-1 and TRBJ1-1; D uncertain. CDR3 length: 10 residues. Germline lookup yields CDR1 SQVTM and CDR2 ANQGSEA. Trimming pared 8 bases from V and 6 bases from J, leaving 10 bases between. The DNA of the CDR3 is TGCAGCTCCTTTTCCGCTGAAGCTTTCTTT. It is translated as CSSFSAEAFF.

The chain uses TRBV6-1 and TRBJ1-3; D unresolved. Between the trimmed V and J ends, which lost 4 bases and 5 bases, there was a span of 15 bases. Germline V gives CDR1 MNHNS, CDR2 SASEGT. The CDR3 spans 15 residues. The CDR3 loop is CASSAPGSQRNTIYF. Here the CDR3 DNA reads TGTGCCAGCAGTGCTCCCGGGTCGCAAAGAAACACCATATATTTT.